A selection of T cell receptor beta chains follows, all from one sample in a study of shared clonotypes between healthy human individuals. This table comes from immunoSEQ multiplex PCR, and its TCRdb copy is limited to in-frame clones, with some not included. The sample lists about 490,000 clones; roughly 80% were seen once. Input material: PBMCs. These receptors all stem from a woman aged 40 to 50 in good health. Some clones in this sample may be carry-over from other donors' samples. The CDR3 runs from the conserved cysteine through the conserved F or W. A D gene is named only where the DNA matches it firmly. Clone size appears in some rows only: once, few, many, or a class for an expanded clone.

J	D	V	size	DNA	CDR3
TRBJ2-7	-	TRBV7-2	once	TGTGCCAGCAGCTTAGCCGGGTCCCCCTACGAGCAGTACTTC	CASSLAGSPYEQYF
TRBJ2-1	TRBD2	TRBV18	-	TGTGCCAGCTCACCTTCCGGGACTAGCGGCAATGAGCAGTTCTTC	CASSPSGTSGNEQFF
TRBJ2-7	TRBD2	TRBV5-1	-	TGCGCCAGCAGCTATGGACTAGCGGGAGTAAAGGAGGCTGGCGAGCAGTACTTC	CASSYGLAGVKEAGEQYF
TRBJ2-3	-	TRBV4-2	-	TGTGCCAGCAGCCACGATACTAGTAACAGCACAGATACGCAGTATTTT	CASSHDTSNSTDTQYF
TRBJ1-1	-	TRBV29-1	-	TGCAGCGTCAAGGGGGGGCTGAACACTGAAGCTTTCTTT	CSVKGGLNTEAFF
TRBJ2-7	-	TRBV6-5	-	TGTGCCAGCAGTCCCGGGGCTGGATCTACCGAGCAGTACTTC	CASSPGAGSTEQYF
TRBJ1-2	TRBD1	TRBV5-8	-	TGTGCCAGCAGACACCGACAGGGTGACTATGGCTACACCTTC	CASRHRQGDYGYTF
TRBJ2-7	TRBD1	TRBV18	-	TGTGCCAGCTCCTTACAGGGGGCGGGCGAGCAGTACTTC	CASSLQGAGEQYF
TRBJ1-2	-	TRBV2	-	TGTGCCAGCAGAGGGGTCGGTGGCTACACCTTC	CASRGVGGYTF
TRBJ2-3	TRBD2	TRBV6-1	-	TGTGCCAGCACTCGAGCGGGGCCGGCAGATACGCAGTATTTT	CASTRAGPADTQYF
TRBJ1-5	TRBD1	TRBV28	-	TGTGCCAGCAGTTTAGACAGGGCTCAGCCCCAGCATTTT	CASSLDRAQPQHF
TRBJ1-4	-	TRBV10-2	-	TGCGCCAGCAGTGAGTCCCAGGGACGCGGAAAACTGTTTTTT	CASSESQGRGKLFF
TRBJ2-3	-	TRBV6-5	-	TGTGCCAGCAGATTTTTGGGCACAGATACGCAGTATTTT	CASRFLGTDTQYF
TRBJ2-7	-	TRBV28	-	TGTGCCAGCAGTTCTGGGGGCGGGAGTCAGTACGAGCAGTACTTC	CASSSGGGSQYEQYF
TRBJ2-3	TRBD2	TRBV28	-	TGTGCCAGCAGCAGAGGGACTAGCGGGAGTTTAGCAGATACGCAGTATTTT	CASSRGTSGSLADTQYF
TRBJ1-5	-	TRBV5-1	once	TGCGCCAGCAGCTTGGGACAGAGCAATCAGCCCCAGCATTTT	CASSLGQSNQPQHF
TRBJ1-4	-	TRBV10-3	-	TGTGCCATCAGTGACCGGGGAACTGCAACTAATGAAAAACTGTTTTTT	CAISDRGTATNEKLFF
TRBJ2-7	-	TRBV7-6	-	TGTGCCAGCAGCTTAGATACTAGTGGATCCTACGAGCAGTACTTC	CASSLDTSGSYEQYF
TRBJ1-1	-	TRBV10-3	-	TGTGCCATCAGTGAGTCGACGACGGGGGCTTTCTTT	CAISESTTGAFF
TRBJ1-2	-	TRBV11-2	-	TGTGCCAGCAGCTTAGATCTACGGGACTATGGCTACACCTTC	CASSLDLRDYGYTF
TRBJ2-1	-	TRBV2	-	TGTGCCAGCAATCCAGGGGCCTTTATCTACAATGAGCAGTTCTTC	CASNPGAFIYNEQFF
TRBJ2-5	TRBD2	TRBV11-1	-	TGTGCCAGCAGACCGAGACTAGCGGCACAAGAGACCCAGTACTTC	CASRPRLAAQETQYF
TRBJ1-1	-	TRBV19	-	TGTGCCAGTAGCGGCGGGGCTTTGGGCACTGAAGCTTTCTTT	CASSGGALGTEAFF
TRBJ2-3	TRBD2	TRBV10-1	-	TGCGCCAGCAGTGGGACTAGCGGGAGGACCACAGATACGCAGTATTTT	CASSGTSGRTTDTQYF
TRBJ2-6	-	TRBV7-3	-	TGTGCCAGCAGCCCCGAAGGTGGGTCTGCTGGGGCCAACGTCCTGACTTTC	CASSPEGGSAGANVLTF
TRBJ2-5	-	TRBV4-3	-	TGCGCCAGCAGCACACAAGCGGGCGTAGAGACCCAGTACTTC	CASSTQAGVETQYF
TRBJ1-2	TRBD1	TRBV5-1	-	TGCGCCAGCAGCTCCGACGGGACAGGGCAAGGCTACACCTTC	CASSSDGTGQGYTF
TRBJ2-3	-	TRBV30	-	TGTGCCTGGAGTCCAACCCCCGTACCAGATACGCAGTATTTT	CAWSPTPVPDTQYF
TRBJ2-7	TRBD1	TRBV9	once	TGTGCCAGCAGCCTCCTTCCGGGACAGGGCGTGCACGAGCAGTACTTC	CASSLLPGQGVHEQYF
TRBJ1-1	TRBD1	TRBV6-6	-	TGTGCCAGCAGTCTCTCCGGGACAGGGAAAAAAGAAGCTTTCTTT	CASSLSGTGKKEAFF
TRBJ2-3	TRBD2	TRBV18	-	TGTGCCAGCTCGGCAACTAGCGGGTCCACAGATACGCAGTATTTT	CASSATSGSTDTQYF
TRBJ2-5	-	TRBV5-4	-	TGTGCCAGCAGCTTGGCACCTCCCGAGGCCCAGTACTTC	CASSLAPPEAQYF
TRBJ1-1	TRBD1	TRBV10-3	-	TGTGCCTCGGGACAGTTGAACACTGAAGCTTTCTTT	CASGQLNTEAFF
TRBJ2-3	-	TRBV7-8	-	TGTGCCAGCAGCCCCGGGGTAGGCACAGATACGCAGTATTTT	CASSPGVGTDTQYF
TRBJ2-7	-	TRBV4-2	-	TGTGCCAGCAGCCAAGAAAGTAATAGCGCCTTGTACGAGCAGTACTTC	CASSQESNSALYEQYF
TRBJ2-7	TRBD1	TRBV11-2	-	TGTGCCAGCAGCACAGACAGGGGGTACGAGCAGTACTTC	CASSTDRGYEQYF
TRBJ2-2	-	TRBV11-2	-	TGTGCCAGCAGCCATGTGGGTTCCGCGAACACCGGGGAGCTGTTTTTT	CASSHVGSANTGELFF
TRBJ1-2	-	TRBV7-2	-	TGTGCCAGCAGCTTAGTGGGACAAGGAAGAGGCTACACCTTC	CASSLVGQGRGYTF
TRBJ2-1	TRBD1	TRBV19	-	TGTGCCAGTAGTATCGGGACAGACAATGAGCAGTTCTTC	CASSIGTDNEQFF
TRBJ2-7	-	TRBV11-2	-	TGTGCCAGCAGCCCCTGGACGGCCTCCTACGAGCAGTACTTC	CASSPWTASYEQYF
TRBJ2-2	-	TRBV5-1	-	TGCGCCAGCAGCTTGGAGCCGGGGGCGGGCACCGGGGAGCTGTTTTTT	CASSLEPGAGTGELFF
TRBJ2-7	-	TRBV6-1	-	TGTGCCAGCAGTGGGGGGGGCCGGGGCTCCTACGAGCAGTACTTC	CASSGGGRGSYEQYF
TRBJ2-1	TRBD1	TRBV11-3	-	TGTGCCAGCAGCGATACAGGGGGCCGGTGGGGTGAGCAGTTCTTC	CASSDTGGRWGEQFF
TRBJ1-5	-	TRBV7-9	many	TGTGCCAGCAGCATCAAGGGGGACCAGCCCCAGCATTTT	CASSIKGDQPQHF
TRBJ1-1	-	TRBV29-1	-	TGCAGCGTTGGAGGGGGAGCGAGTGAAGCTTTCTTT	CSVGGGASEAFF
TRBJ1-1	-	TRBV7-3	-	TGTGCCTCTCGGTGGACAGTGAACACTGAAGCTTTCTTT	CASRWTVNTEAFF
TRBJ1-5	-	TRBV7-8	many	TGTGCCAGCAGCTTAGTCGGTCAGCCCCAGCATTTT	CASSLVGQPQHF
TRBJ1-5	-	TRBV11-2	-	TGTGCCAGCAGCTTCCAGGTGGGTCAGCCCCAGCATTTT	CASSFQVGQPQHF
TRBJ1-4	-	TRBV28	-	TGTGCCAGCAGTTTCCGGGGGTCTAATGAAAAACTGTTTTTT	CASSFRGSNEKLFF
TRBJ1-5	-	TRBV5-5	many	TGTGCCAGCAGCTTGGGACAGCTCAATCAGCCCCAGCATTTT	CASSLGQLNQPQHF
TRBJ1-1	-	TRBV18	once	TGTGCCAGCTCACCACGGGCAACGAACACTGAAGCTTTCTTT	CASSPRATNTEAFF
TRBJ1-5	-	TRBV19	few	TGTGCCAGTAGTATCTGGTTGCTTCAGCCCCAGCATTTT	CASSIWLLQPQHF
TRBJ1-5	-	TRBV28	few	TGTGCCAGCACTCAACCCAAGCGACAGACCATTAGCAATCAGCCCCAGCATTTT	CASTQPKRQTISNQPQHF
TRBJ2-7	-	TRBV5-6	-	TGTGCCAGCAGCTCTTACTCCTACGAGCAGTACTTC	CASSSYSYEQYF